Listed here are 27 T cell receptor beta chains from one sample, sequenced in a study of T cells in Graves' hyperthyroidism and ophthalmopathy. Researchers took RNA transcripts and amplified the TCR beta CDR3 regions from them. First-round RT-PCR targeting the TCR CDR3 was performed with the HTBI primer set. TCRdb fed the multiplex PCR reads into MiXCR, producing one record per CDR3 protein. The data show about 420,000 distinct CDR3 sequences, approximately 14% seen once. Material: blood. The receptors stem from a woman younger than 35 with Graves' hyperthyroidism.

This clonotype appeared many times. The chain combines TRBV6-1 with TRBJ1-5; D unclear. CDR1 and CDR2 (germline): MNHNS, SASEGT. This CDR3 is built from 15 residues. Trimming removed 5 bases from V and 1 base from J, with 12 bases in between. CDR3 in DNA: TGTGCCAGCAGTTACCCTCCGGCAAGCAATCAGCCCCAGCATTTT. Translated: CASSYPPASNQPQHF.

This clonotype was recorded many times. The gene calls are TRBV3-1 and TRBJ2-4, with D unclear. V gave up 1 base and J gave up 1 base, with 11 bases separating them. CDR1 LGHDT and CDR2 YNNKEL come from the germline V gene (reference sequence). CDR3 length: 16 amino acids. The CDR3 is CASSQVFRLAKNIQYF. The CDR3 bases are TGTGCCAGCAGCCAAGTCTTTCGCCTGGCCAAAAACATTCAGTACTTC.

This clonotype was recorded at least ten times. The chain employs TRBV28 and TRBJ1-2; 9 bases line up with TRBD1. With V trimmed by 5 bases and J by 5 bases, 12 bases remained unmatched. Looked up from germline, CDR1 is MDHEN and CDR2 is SYDVKM. The CDR3 is 16 residues long. DNA for the CDR3: TGTGCCAGCAGTACCTCGGGGACAGGGTGGAGGTATGGCTACACCTTC. This gives the protein CASSTSGTGWRYGYTF.

This clonotype was seen repeatedly, ten times or more. This chain connects TRBV20-1 to TRBJ2-2; D gene ambiguous. CDR3 length: 14 residues. CDR1 is DFQATT, CDR2 SNEGSKA, per germline (reference sequence). V was cut by 7 bases and J by 3 bases, with 15 bases left in between. CDR3 amino acids: CSVKGQQDTGELFF. The CDR3 nucleotides are TGCAGTGTGAAAGGCCAGCAGGACACCGGGGAGCTGTTTTTT.

In the case of this clonotype: The conserved final phenylalanine or tryptophan is absent from the CDR3, which likely points to a read error. The chain is built from TRBV5-1 and TRBJ2-1; 9 nucleotides match TRBD2. Germline CDR1 and CDR2: SGHRS and YFSETQ. The CDR3 covers 15 residues. Here the CDR3 DNA reads TGCGCCAGCAGATTGGGACTAGCACTTGGGGGTGAGCAGTTCCTC. As protein: CASRLGLALGGEQFL.

This clonotype appeared many times. V and J are TRBV20-1 and TRBJ2-3, with D perhaps TRBD1 or TRBD2 (5 bases each). The V gene lost 2 bases and the J gene lost 2 bases, with 14 bases spanning the gap. Germline V CDR1 and CDR2: DFQATT, SNEGSKA (reference sequence). The CDR3 covers 15 residues. The CDR3 DNA reads as TGCAGTGCTAGACGGGACGTAGAGTACACAGATACGCAGTATTTT. Residues: CSARRDVEYTDTQYF.

This clonotype came up many times. The chain uses TRBV7-2 and TRBJ2-2; 15 nucleotides match TRBD2. The V gene's germline CDR1 is SGHTA and CDR2 FQGNSA. This CDR3 contains 19 residues. With V trimmed by 3 bases and J by 2 bases, 7 bases remained unmatched. CDR3 sequence (DNA): TGTGCCAGCAGCTTCGGACTAGCGGGAGGGCGAGGAAACACCGGGGAGCTGTTTTTT. It yields the protein CASSFGLAGGRGNTGELFF.

Only a few counts were recorded for this clonotype. The CDR3 bases are TGTGCCAGCAGGACGTGGACAGGGAGAACCGGGGAGCTGTTTTTT. Amino acid sequence: CASRTWTGRTGELFF. The chain joins TRBV6-1 to TRBJ2-2; TRBD1 matches 8 bases. Trimming cost V 6 bases and J 5 bases; bases outside gene matches: 8. Germline values: CDR1 MNHNS, CDR2 SASEGT. CDR3 length equals 15 residues.

In this sample, this clonotype turned up many times. The rearrangement links TRBV2 to TRBJ2-1; 10 bases fit TRBD2. The junction had 10 bases not matched to a gene; V was cut back by 6 bases and J by 8 bases. This CDR3 spans 15 amino acids. The germline CDR1 and CDR2 sequences are SNHLY and FYNNEI. The CDR3 spells CASSAASGSTHEQFF. The CDR3 bases are TGTGCCAGCAGCGCCGCTAGCGGGAGTACTCATGAGCAGTTCTTC.

This clonotype was found a few times. The gene calls are TRBV6-5 and TRBJ2-7, with 9 bases fitting TRBD2. V shed 2 bases, J shed 0 bases, and the junction held 5 bases outside the gene matches. Germline values: CDR1 MNHEY, CDR2 SVGAGI. This CDR3 contains 16 residues. CDR3: CASSYQSGGSSYEQYF. CDR3 in DNA: TGTGCCAGCAGTTACCAGAGCGGGGGGAGCTCCTACGAGCAGTACTTC.

The sample holds a few counts of this clonotype. The chain carries TRBV18 and TRBJ2-7; possible D gene TRBD2, 5 bases. V shed 6 bases and J shed 7 bases, with 16 bases lying between them. Germline-derived CDR1 and CDR2 are KGHSH and LQKENI. The CDR3 loop spans 13 amino acids. The CDR3 spells CASSQDVGDEQYF. The CDR3 region has the DNA TGTGCCAGCTCGCAAGACGTCGGGGATGAGCAGTACTTC.

The table lists this clonotype with many counts. V usage is TRBV5-6 and J usage is TRBJ2-3; D remains ambiguous. Germline-derived CDR1 and CDR2 are SGHDT and YYEEEE. This CDR3 has 16 residues. The ends were cut back, 4 bases at V and 0 bases at J, with 15 bases in the middle. The CDR3 region has the DNA TGTGCCAGCAGCCGCTCGGTGGTCCGAAGCACAGATACGCAGTATTTT. Protein: CASSRSVVRSTDTQYF. Full variable domain (missing parts from reference TRBV5-6 and TRBJ2-3): DAGVTQSPTHLIKTRGQQVTLRCSPKSGHDTVSWYQQALGQGPQFIFQYYEEEERQRGNFPDRFSGHQFPNYSSELNVNALLLGDSALYLCASSRSVVRSTDTQYFGPGTRLTVL.

This clonotype was recorded at least ten times. The DNA of the CDR3 is TGCAGTGCTAGAGTTCCCCCCGGACAGGGTTTGACAGATACGCAGTATTTT. Its protein product is CSARVPPGQGLTDTQYF. The rearrangement uses TRBV20-1 and TRBJ2-3; 8 bases align to TRBD1. J was trimmed by 3 bases and V by 1 base; bases with no gene match: 12. Germline CDR1 reads DFQATT; CDR2 reads SNEGSKA (reference sequence). The CDR3 length is 17 residues.

Ten or more counts support this clonotype. V is TRBV6-1 and J is TRBJ1-5; D uncertain. The ends were cut back, 6 bases at V and 4 bases at J, with 10 bases in the middle. Germline V gene sequence: CDR1 MNHNS, CDR2 SASEGT. The CDR3 has 13 amino acids. DNA for the CDR3: TGTGCCAGCAGGGCGGTTCGTAATCAGCCCCAGCATTTT. This sequence encodes CASRAVRNQPQHF.

This clonotype came up many times. This chain uses TRBV4-1 with TRBJ2-5; possible D gene TRBD1, 6 bases. CDR3 size: 16 residues. Germline-derived CDR1 and CDR2 are MGHRA and YSYEKL. With 0 bases removed from V and 1 base from J, the gap between germline ends came to 12 bases. CDR3 loop: CASSQETGITQETQYF. Written as DNA, the CDR3 is TGCGCCAGCAGCCAAGAAACAGGGATCACCCAAGAGACCCAGTACTTC.

This clonotype was observed at least ten times. The V and J genes are TRBV7-9 and TRBJ2-7; the D is unclear. The CDR3 length is 12 residues. Trimming took 1 base from V and 6 from J, leaving 7 bases between them. CDR1 and CDR2 (germline): SEHNR, FQNEAQ (reference sequence). CDR3 DNA sequence: TGTGCCAGCAGCTTAGAAAGGCCCGAGCAGTACTTC. This sequence encodes CASSLERPEQYF.

This clonotype appeared many times. The CDR3 nucleotides read TGTGCCAGCAGTATCCATTGGGCAGTCTCCTACGAGCAGTACTTC. It translates to CASSIHWAVSYEQYF. The chain uses TRBV6-1 and TRBJ2-7, with D uncertain. CDR3 length: 15 residues. V shed 5 bases and J shed 0 bases, with 14 bases lying between them. Germline V lookup: CDR1 MNHNS, CDR2 SASEGT.

This chain connects TRBV20-1 to TRBJ2-3; the match to TRBD2 covers 12 bases. The ends lost 1 base at V and 6 bases at J; junction bases unmatched: 2. Germline V gene sequence: CDR1 DFQATT, CDR2 SNEGSKA (reference sequence). This CDR3 is 14 amino acids long. CDR3 DNA sequence: TGCAGTGCTAGAGGACTAGCGGGAGTGGATACGCAGTATTTT. The encoded protein is CSARGLAGVDTQYF.

This clonotype occurred many times. The gene calls are TRBV20-1 and TRBJ2-3; 8 bases are shared with TRBD2. Losses at the gene ends were 6 bases for V and 0 bases for J; bases not matched to a gene: 5. The CDR3 extends over 14 amino acids. Germline V gives CDR1 DFQATT, CDR2 SNEGSKA (reference sequence). The CDR3 spells CSAPTSASTDTQYF. In DNA, the CDR3 is TGCAGTGCCCCGACTAGCGCTAGCACAGATACGCAGTATTTT.

CDR3 loop: CATSSEGVFDGYTF. The CDR3 DNA sequence: TGTGCCACCTCCTCTGAGGGGGTCTTCGATGGCTACACCTTC. The chain carries TRBV15 and TRBJ1-2; the D gene is possibly TRBD1 (6 bases). This CDR3 contains 14 residues. With 8 bases removed from V and 6 bases from J, the gap between germline ends came to 19 bases. CDR1 is LNHNV and CDR2 is YYDKDF in the germline V gene (reference sequence).

This clonotype was observed a handful of times. The chain carries TRBV4-2 and TRBJ2-1; tentatively, D is TRBD2 (6 bases). This CDR3 comprises 16 residues. V gave up 3 bases and J gave up 8 bases, with 20 bases separating them. Germline values: CDR1 LGHNA, CDR2 YNFKEQ. CDR3 nucleotides: TGTGCCAGCAGCCAGGAGGGTGGTCTCTGGGTCGATGAGCAGTTCTTC. Translated, it gives CASSQEGGLWVDEQFF.

This clonotype was recorded many times. The chain recombines TRBV25-1 with TRBJ1-2, with a possible D match to TRBD1 (6 bases). The V end lost 4 bases, the J end lost 4 bases, and 16 bases lay between the germline ends. The CDR3 runs 15 residues. Germline V gives CDR1 MGHDK, CDR2 SYGVNS. The CDR3 nucleotides are TGTGCCAGCAGTGGAAAACAGGGATCGAGCTATGGCTACACCTTC. The encoded protein is CASSGKQGSSYGYTF.

This sequence joins TRBV6-6 and TRBJ2-1, with TRBD2 matching 9 bases. Germline V gene lookup returns CDR1 MNHNY and CDR2 SVGAGI (reference sequence). After removal of 2 bases from V and 7 bases from J, the junction contained 6 bases not matched to a gene. This CDR3 spans 15 amino acids. The CDR3 loop reads CASSYVRGGYNEQFF. The DNA for the CDR3 is TGTGCCAGCAGTTACGTGCGGGGGGGCTATAATGAGCAGTTCTTC.

This clonotype was seen many times. The rearrangement links TRBV7-3 to TRBJ1-2, with D perhaps matching TRBD1 (6 bases). This CDR3 region has 15 residues. The germline gives CDR1 SGHTA, CDR2 FQGTGA. With 4 bases removed from V and 14 bases from J, the gap between germline ends came to 26 bases. The CDR3 is CASSSIWTQGGSWTF. The CDR3 DNA follows: TGTGCCAGCAGCTCAATTTGGACACAGGGAGGATCTTGGACCTTC.

The sample holds many counts of this clonotype. The chain employs TRBV9 and TRBJ2-7; D unclear. There are 15 residues in the CDR3. The V gene lost 0 bases and the J gene lost 0 bases, with 10 bases spanning the gap. The V gene's germline CDR1 is SGDLS and CDR2 YYNGEE. CDR3 sequence: CASSVGGSSSYEQYF. The CDR3 nucleotides read TGTGCCAGCAGCGTAGGTGGGTCAAGCTCCTACGAGCAGTACTTC.

The V gene is TRBV19, the J gene TRBJ2-3, with no clear D. Germline V gene data show CDR1 as LNHDA and CDR2 as SQIVND (reference sequence). Trimming cost V 6 bases and J 0 bases, with 16 bases left between them. This CDR3 has 16 residues. CDR3 region: CASRASGLSSTDTQYF. The CDR3 DNA reads as TGTGCCAGTAGAGCTTCGGGCCTGTCTAGCACAGATACGCAGTATTTT.

This clonotype was recorded many times. The chain joins TRBV29-1 to TRBJ2-1; 12 nucleotides line up with TRBD2. This CDR3 has 11 amino acids. Germline loops: CDR1 SQVTM, CDR2 ANQGSEA. The J segment lost 9 bases and the V segment lost 7 bases, leaving 1 base of the junction unmatched. Here the CDR3 reads CSASGGGEQFF. The DNA of the CDR3 is TGCAGCGCTAGCGGGGGGGGTGAGCAGTTCTTC.